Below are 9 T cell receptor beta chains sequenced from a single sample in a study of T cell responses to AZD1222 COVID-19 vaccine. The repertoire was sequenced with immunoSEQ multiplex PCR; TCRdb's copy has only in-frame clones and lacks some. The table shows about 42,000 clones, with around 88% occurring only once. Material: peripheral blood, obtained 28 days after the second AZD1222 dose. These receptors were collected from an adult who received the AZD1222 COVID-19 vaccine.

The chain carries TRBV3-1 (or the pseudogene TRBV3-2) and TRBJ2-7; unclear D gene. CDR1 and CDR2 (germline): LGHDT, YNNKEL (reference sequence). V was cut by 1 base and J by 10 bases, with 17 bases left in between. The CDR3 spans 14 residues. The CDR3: CASSQVFGSTIQYF. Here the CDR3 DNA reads TGTGCCAGCAGCCAAGTCTTCGGGTCAACTATTCAGTACTTC.

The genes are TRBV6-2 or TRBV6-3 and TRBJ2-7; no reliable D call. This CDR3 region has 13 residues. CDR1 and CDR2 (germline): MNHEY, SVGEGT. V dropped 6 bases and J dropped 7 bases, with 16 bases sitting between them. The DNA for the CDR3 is TGTGCCAGCAGCTCCCGACTTTTTAAAGAGCAGTACTTC. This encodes CASSSRLFKEQYF.

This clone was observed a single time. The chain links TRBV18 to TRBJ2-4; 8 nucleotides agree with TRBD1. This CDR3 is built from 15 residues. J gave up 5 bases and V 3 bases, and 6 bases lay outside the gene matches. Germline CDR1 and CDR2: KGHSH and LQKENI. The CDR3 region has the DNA TGTGCCAGCTCACCCAGGACAGGGCGGGAAAACATTCAGTACTTC. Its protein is CASSPRTGRENIQYF. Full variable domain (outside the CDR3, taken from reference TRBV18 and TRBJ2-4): NAGVMQNPRHLVRRRGQEARLRCSPMKGHSHVYWYRQLPEEGLKFMVYLQKENIIDESGMPKERFSAEFPKEGPSILRIQQVVRGDSAAYFCASSPRTGRENIQYFGAGTRLSVL.

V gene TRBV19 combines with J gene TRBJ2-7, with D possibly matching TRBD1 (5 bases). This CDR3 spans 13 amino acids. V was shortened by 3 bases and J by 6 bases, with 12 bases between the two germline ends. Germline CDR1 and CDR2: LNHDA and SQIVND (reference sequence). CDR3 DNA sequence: TGTGCCAGTAGTATGCCCCAGGGTGGCGAGCAGTACTTC. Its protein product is CASSMPQGGEQYF. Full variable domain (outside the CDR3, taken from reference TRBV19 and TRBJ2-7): DGGITQSPKYLFRKEGQNVTLSCEQNLNHDAMYWYRQDPGQGLRLIYYSQIVNDFQKGDIAEGYSVSREKKESFPLTVTSAQKNPTAFYLCASSMPQGGEQYFGPGTRLTVT.

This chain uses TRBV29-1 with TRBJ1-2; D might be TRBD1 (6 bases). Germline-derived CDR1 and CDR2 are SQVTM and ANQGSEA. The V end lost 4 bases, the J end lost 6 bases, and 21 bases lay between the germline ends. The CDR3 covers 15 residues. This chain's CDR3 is CSVGTLPARGDGYTF. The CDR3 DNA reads TGCAGCGTTGGGACCTTGCCCGCCAGGGGCGATGGCTACACCTTC.

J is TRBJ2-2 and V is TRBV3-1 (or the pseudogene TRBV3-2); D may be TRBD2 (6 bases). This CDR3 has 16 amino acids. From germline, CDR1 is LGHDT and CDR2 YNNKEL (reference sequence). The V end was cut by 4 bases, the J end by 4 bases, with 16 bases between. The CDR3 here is CASSPYGGEGTGELFF. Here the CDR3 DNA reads TGTGCCAGCAGCCCTTACGGGGGAGAGGGCACCGGGGAGCTGTTTTTT.

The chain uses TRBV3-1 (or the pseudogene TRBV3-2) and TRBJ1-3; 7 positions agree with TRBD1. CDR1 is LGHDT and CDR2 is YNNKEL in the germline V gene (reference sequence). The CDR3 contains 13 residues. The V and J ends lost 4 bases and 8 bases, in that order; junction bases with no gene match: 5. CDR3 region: CASSPGTVHTIYF. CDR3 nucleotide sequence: TGTGCCAGCAGCCCCGGGACAGTGCACACCATATATTTT.

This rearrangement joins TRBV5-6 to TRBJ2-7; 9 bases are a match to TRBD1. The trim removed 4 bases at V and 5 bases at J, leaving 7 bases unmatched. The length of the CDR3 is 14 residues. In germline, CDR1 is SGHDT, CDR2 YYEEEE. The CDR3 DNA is TGTGCCAGCAGCCTCCGGGACAGGGACCACGAGCAGTACTTC. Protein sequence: CASSLRDRDHEQYF.

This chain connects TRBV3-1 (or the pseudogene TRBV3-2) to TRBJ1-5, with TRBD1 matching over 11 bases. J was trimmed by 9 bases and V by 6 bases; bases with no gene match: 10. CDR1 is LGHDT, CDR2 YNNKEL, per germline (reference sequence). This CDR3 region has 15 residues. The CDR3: CASSPGTGGVGPQHF. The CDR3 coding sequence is TGTGCCAGCAGTCCAGGGACAGGGGGAGTGGGGCCCCAGCATTTT.